The following is a T cell receptor beta chain sequence with its context. PCR used 60 Vbeta primers and 13 Jbeta primers. Profiling relied on immunoSEQ multiplex PCR, and the TCRdb table lists in-frame clones only, not all of them. The sample shows 96,000 or so clones, and about 6% sits with its ten largest clones. This record comes from a study of cytomegalovirus exposure and HLA in healthy donors. The clonotype originates from a girl aged 5-17 years in good health and CMV-seropositive. Sequenced material: PBMCs.

This chain's CDR3 is CASSEQGRSNQPQHF. The CDR3, as DNA: TGTGCCAGCAGTGAACAGGGGAGAAGCAATCAGCCCCAGCATTTT. The chain joins TRBV6-1 to TRBJ1-5; D is perhaps TRBD1 (6 bases). This CDR3 contains 15 residues. The V and J ends lost 2 bases and 1 base respectively, with 9 bases between them. CDR1 and CDR2 from the germline V gene are MNHNS and SASEGT.